This paragraph reports one T cell receptor beta chain. Antigen: not known. Patients were excluded for autoimmune disease history or systemic immunosuppression. Blood sampling took place at baseline, cycle 4 day 1, and cycle 7 day 1. TCRdb's copy holds only in-frame clones and misses some; the assay was immunoSEQ multiplex PCR. The table lists about 70,000 clones, about 83% of them singletons, with approximately 6.9% in the top ten. V was trimmed by 3 bases and J by 5 bases, leaving 10 bases between them. The CDR3 runs to 14 residues. Germline lookup yields CDR1 LNHDA and CDR2 SQIVND (reference sequence). The data derive from a study of OX40 agonist ivuxolimab in advanced cancers. Study-level background: Dose-escalation patients suffered from hepatocellular carcinoma, melanoma, renal cell or head and neck cancer. Study-wide results and limits: Researchers did not establish what antigens the expanded peripheral T cells target.

The TCR sequence derives from an adult with an advanced solid tumor such as melanoma, head and neck, liver or kidney cancer. The chain employs TRBV19 and TRBJ1-4; no definite D call. The sample here was CD4+ or CD8+ T cells sorted from blood, taken in a trial of the OX40 agonist ivuxolimab. DNA of the CDR3: TGTGCCAGTAGTATGTGGCAGGAAAATGAAAAACTGTTTTTT. It encodes CASSMWQENEKLFF.